The 11 T cell receptor beta chains given below trace back to one sample, sequenced in a study of blood T cell repertoires in COVID-19. Libraries were prepared by immunoSEQ multiplex PCR; TCRdb keeps only in-frame clonotypes and omits some of them. Here the sample spans roughly 220,000 clones, about 85% being singletons. Sequenced: peripheral blood. These TCRs come from a man between 25 and 39 years old with active or convalescent COVID-19.

V usage is TRBV28 and J usage is TRBJ1-1; TRBD1 might be the D (5 bases). Trimming left V 2 bases short and J 8 bases short, with 9 bases between. This CDR3 contains 12 residues. Germline values: CDR1 MDHEN, CDR2 SYDVKM. The CDR3 DNA reads as TGTGCCAGCAGTTTAGCCAGGGTAGAAGCTTTCTTT. It codes for CASSLARVEAFF.

The genes are TRBV29-1 and TRBJ2-3; 8 bases line up with TRBD1. The junction had 5 bases not matched to a gene; V was cut back by 3 bases and J by 6 bases. This CDR3 has 13 residues. In germline, CDR1 is SQVTM, CDR2 ANQGSEA. The CDR3 sequence: CSVDFQGADTQYF. CDR3 DNA sequence: TGCAGCGTTGATTTCCAGGGGGCTGATACGCAGTATTTT.

The chain links TRBV2 to TRBJ1-2, with TRBD1 as a possible D gene (6 bases). Trimming shortened V by 3 bases and J by 6 bases, and 11 bases separated the two germline ends. CDR3 length: 13 residues. The germline gives CDR1 SNHLY, CDR2 FYNNEI. CDR3 bases: TGTGCCAGCAGTGATAGGGGGAGGGATGGCTACACCTTC. Residues: CASSDRGRDGYTF.

This clone came up a few times. This rearrangement joins TRBV28 to TRBJ2-7; D may correspond to TRBD1 or TRBD2 (9 bases each). Germline assignment: CDR1 MDHEN and CDR2 SYDVKM. The V end lost 7 bases, the J end lost 6 bases, and 28 bases lay between the germline ends. The CDR3 runs 17 residues. This CDR3 reads CASMSQGAVSGSFEQYF. The CDR3 DNA follows: TGTGCCAGCATGTCACAGGGGGCTGTTAGCGGGAGTTTCGAGCAGTACTTC.

The chain links TRBV30 to TRBJ2-1; 7 nucleotides align to TRBD1. J lost 7 bases, V lost 2 bases, and 8 bases had no gene match. This CDR3 spans 14 amino acids. Germline lookup yields CDR1 GTSNPN and CDR2 SVGIG (reference sequence). CDR3 bases: TGTGCCTGGAGTAGGACAGGATCTGGGAATGAGCAGTTCTTC. Translating it yields CAWSRTGSGNEQFF.

This chain connects TRBV5-1 to TRBJ1-1; 10 bases are a match to TRBD1. J lost 4 bases, V lost 3 bases, and 3 bases had no gene match. In germline, CDR1 is SGHRS, CDR2 YFSETQ. CDR3 length: 14 amino acids. The CDR3 reads CASSWDRGITEAFF. CDR3 nucleotide sequence: TGCGCCAGCAGCTGGGACAGGGGTATCACTGAAGCTTTCTTT.

The chain uses TRBV6-2 or TRBV6-3 and TRBJ2-2; the D gene is possibly TRBD2 (5 bases). This CDR3 has 15 residues. With 6 bases removed from V and 4 bases from J, the gap between germline ends came to 15 bases. CDR1 and CDR2 (germline): MNHEY, SVGEGT. CDR3 nucleotide sequence: TGTGCCAGCAGCCCCGGAGGCCAAGTCACCGGGGAGCTGTTTTTT. Its translation is CASSPGGQVTGELFF.

The chain uses TRBV6-5 and TRBJ1-6; 7 bases are shared with TRBD1. The ends lost 9 bases at V and 6 bases at J; junction bases unmatched: 11. The CDR3 covers 15 residues. The germline V gene encodes CDR1 MNHEY and CDR2 SVGAGI. This CDR3 reads CASQKGASPNSPLHF. The DNA of the CDR3 is TGTGCCAGTCAGAAGGGGGCCAGCCCTAATTCACCCCTCCACTTT.

The rearrangement joins TRBV15 to TRBJ2-1; 9 nucleotides agree with TRBD2. V lost 4 bases and J lost 5; bases outside the gene matches: 6. The CDR3 consists of 15 residues. CDR1 is LNHNV and CDR2 is YYDKDF in the germline V gene (reference sequence). CDR3 DNA: TGTGCCACCAGCATCCGCGGGGGGGCCCACAATGAGCAGTTCTTC. Amino acid sequence: CATSIRGGAHNEQFF.

The chain is built from TRBV6-5 and TRBJ1-3, with TRBD1 matching over 7 bases. After removal of 8 bases from V and 1 base from J, the junction contained 5 bases not matched to a gene. CDR1 and CDR2 from the germline V gene are MNHEY and SVGAGI. The length of the CDR3 is 14 residues. This CDR3 is CASLLTGSGNTIYF. The CDR3 nucleotides read TGTGCCAGCCTATTGACAGGGTCTGGAAACACCATATATTTT.

The V and J genes are TRBV27 and TRBJ2-7; TRBD2 aligns across 7 bases. In germline, CDR1 is MNHEY, CDR2 SMNVEV (reference sequence). V lost 8 bases to trimming and J lost 6 bases; unmatched junction nucleotides: 13. There are 14 residues in the CDR3. DNA of the CDR3: TGTGCCAGCGGGCGGGGGACCCTTCCATCCGAGCAGTACTTC. Amino acid sequence: CASGRGTLPSEQYF.